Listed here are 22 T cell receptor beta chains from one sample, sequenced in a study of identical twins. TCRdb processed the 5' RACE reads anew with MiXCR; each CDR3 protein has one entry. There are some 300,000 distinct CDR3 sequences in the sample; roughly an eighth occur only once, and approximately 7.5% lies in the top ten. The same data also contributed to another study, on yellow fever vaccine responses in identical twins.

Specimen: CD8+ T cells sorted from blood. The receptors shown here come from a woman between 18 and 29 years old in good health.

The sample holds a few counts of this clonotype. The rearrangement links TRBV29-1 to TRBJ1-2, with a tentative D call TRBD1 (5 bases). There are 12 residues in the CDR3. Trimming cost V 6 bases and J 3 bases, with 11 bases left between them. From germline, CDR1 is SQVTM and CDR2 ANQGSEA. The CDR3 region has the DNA TGCAGCGTACGACAGACCGACTATGGCTACACCTTC. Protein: CSVRQTDYGYTF. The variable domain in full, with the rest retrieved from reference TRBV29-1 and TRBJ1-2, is SAVISQKPSRDICQRGTSLTIQCQVDSQVTMMFWYRQQPGQSLTLIATANQGSEATYESGFVIDKFPISRPNLTFSTLTVSNMSPEDSSIYLCSVRQTDYGYTFGSGTRLTVV.

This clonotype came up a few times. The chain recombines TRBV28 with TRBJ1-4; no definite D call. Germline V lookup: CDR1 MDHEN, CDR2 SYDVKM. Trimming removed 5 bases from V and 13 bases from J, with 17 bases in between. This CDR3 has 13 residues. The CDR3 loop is CASSTDRVGRLFF. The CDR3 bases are TGTGCCAGCAGTACGGACCGCGTGGGGAGACTGTTTTTT.

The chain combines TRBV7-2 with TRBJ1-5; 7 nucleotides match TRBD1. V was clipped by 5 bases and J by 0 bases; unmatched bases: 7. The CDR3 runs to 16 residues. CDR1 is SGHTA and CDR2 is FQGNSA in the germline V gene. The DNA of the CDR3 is TGTGCCAGCAGCCCACTGGGACAGTATAGCAATCAGCCCCAGCATTTT. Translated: CASSPLGQYSNQPQHF.

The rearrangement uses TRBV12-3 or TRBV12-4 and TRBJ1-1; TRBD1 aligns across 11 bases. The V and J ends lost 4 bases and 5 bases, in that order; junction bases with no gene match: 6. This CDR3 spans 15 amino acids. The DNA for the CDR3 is TGTGCCAGCAGTTACGCCGGGACAGGGGGTACTGAAGCTTTCTTT. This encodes CASSYAGTGGTEAFF.

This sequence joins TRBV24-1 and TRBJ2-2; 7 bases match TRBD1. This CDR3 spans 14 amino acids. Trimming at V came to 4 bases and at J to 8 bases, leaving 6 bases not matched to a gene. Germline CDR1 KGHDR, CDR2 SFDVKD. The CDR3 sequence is CATSETGDVGELFF. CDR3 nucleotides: TGTGCCACCAGTGAAACAGGGGATGTGGGGGAGCTGTTTTTT.

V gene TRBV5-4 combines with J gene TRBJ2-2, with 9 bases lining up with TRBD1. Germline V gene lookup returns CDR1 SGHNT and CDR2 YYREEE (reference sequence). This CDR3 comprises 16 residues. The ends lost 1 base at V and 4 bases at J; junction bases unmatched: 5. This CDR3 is CASSLWGQGTTGELFF. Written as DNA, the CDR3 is TGTGCCAGCAGCTTGTGGGGACAGGGAACCACCGGGGAGCTGTTTTTT.

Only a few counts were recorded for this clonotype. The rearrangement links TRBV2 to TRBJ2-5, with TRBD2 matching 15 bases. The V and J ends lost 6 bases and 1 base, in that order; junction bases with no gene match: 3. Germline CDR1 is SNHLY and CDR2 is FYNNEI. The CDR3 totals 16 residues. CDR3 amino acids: CASRGTSGRFQETQYF. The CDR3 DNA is TGTGCCAGCAGAGGGACTAGCGGGAGGTTCCAAGAGACCCAGTACTTC.

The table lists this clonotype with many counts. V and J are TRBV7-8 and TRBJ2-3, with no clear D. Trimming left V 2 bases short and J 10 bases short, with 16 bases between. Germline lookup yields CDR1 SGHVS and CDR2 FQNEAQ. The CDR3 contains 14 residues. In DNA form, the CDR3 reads TGTGCCAGCAGCTTAATAGGACCAACAAGGGCGCAGTATTTT. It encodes CASSLIGPTRAQYF.

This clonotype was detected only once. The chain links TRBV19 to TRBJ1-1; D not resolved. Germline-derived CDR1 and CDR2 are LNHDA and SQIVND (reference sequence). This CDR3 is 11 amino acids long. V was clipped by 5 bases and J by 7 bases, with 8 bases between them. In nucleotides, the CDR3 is TGTGCCAGTAGTTTGGCGGTTGAAGCTTTCTTT. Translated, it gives CASSLAVEAFF.

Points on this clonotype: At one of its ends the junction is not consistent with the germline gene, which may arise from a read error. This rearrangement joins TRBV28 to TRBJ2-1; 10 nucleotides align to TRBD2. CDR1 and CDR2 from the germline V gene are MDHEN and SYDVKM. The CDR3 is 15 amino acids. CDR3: CASSFPAGGDNKQFF. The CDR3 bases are TGTGCCAGCAGTTTCCCAGCGGGAGGGGACAATAAGCAGTTCTTC. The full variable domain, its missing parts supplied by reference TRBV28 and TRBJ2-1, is DVKVTQSSRYLVKRTGEKVFLECVQDMDHENMFWYRQDPGLGLRLIYFSYDVKMKEKGDIPEGYSVSREKKERFSLILESASTNQTSMYLCASSFPAGGDNKQFFGPGTRLTVL.

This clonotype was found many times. As DNA, the CDR3 is TGCAGTGCTAGGTACTCGAACACCGGGGAGCTGTTTTTT. This encodes CSARYSNTGELFF. This rearrangement joins TRBV20-1 to TRBJ2-2; no firm D call. Germline V gene sequence: CDR1 DFQATT, CDR2 SNEGSKA (reference sequence). V was cut by 3 bases and J by 0 bases, with 5 bases left in between. This CDR3 is built from 13 residues.

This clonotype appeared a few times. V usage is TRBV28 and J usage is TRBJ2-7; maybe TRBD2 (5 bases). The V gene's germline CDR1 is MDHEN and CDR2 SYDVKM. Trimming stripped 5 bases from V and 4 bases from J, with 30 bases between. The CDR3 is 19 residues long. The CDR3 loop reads CASSLRYAPRDYAVYEQYF. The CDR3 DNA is TGTGCCAGCAGTCTCCGTTATGCCCCACGAGACTATGCGGTGTACGAGCAGTACTTC. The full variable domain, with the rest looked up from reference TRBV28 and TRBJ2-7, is DVKVTQSSRYLVKRTGEKVFLECVQDMDHENMFWYRQDPGLGLRLIYFSYDVKMKEKGDIPEGYSVSREKKERFSLILESASTNQTSMYLCASSLRYAPRDYAVYEQYFGPGTRLTVT.

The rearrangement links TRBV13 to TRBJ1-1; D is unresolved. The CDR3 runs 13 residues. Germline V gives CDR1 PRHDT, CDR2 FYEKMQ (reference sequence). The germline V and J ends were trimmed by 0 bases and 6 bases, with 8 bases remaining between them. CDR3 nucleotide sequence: TGTGCCAGCAGCTTAGGTAAGGGTCCTGAAGCTTTCTTT. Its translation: CASSLGKGPEAFF. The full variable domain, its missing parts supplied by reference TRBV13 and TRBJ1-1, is AAGVIQSPRHLIKEKRETATLKCYPIPRHDTVYWYQQGPGQDPQFLISFYEKMQSDKGSIPDRFSAQQFSDYHSELNMSSLELGDSALYFCASSLGKGPEAFFGQGTRLTVV.

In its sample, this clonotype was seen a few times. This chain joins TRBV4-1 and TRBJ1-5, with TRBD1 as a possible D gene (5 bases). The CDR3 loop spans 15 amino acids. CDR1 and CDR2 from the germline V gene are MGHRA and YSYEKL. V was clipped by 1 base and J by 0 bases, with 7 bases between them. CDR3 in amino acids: CASSQAQGSNQPQHF. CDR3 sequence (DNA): TGCGCCAGCAGCCAAGCGCAGGGTAGCAATCAGCCCCAGCATTTT.

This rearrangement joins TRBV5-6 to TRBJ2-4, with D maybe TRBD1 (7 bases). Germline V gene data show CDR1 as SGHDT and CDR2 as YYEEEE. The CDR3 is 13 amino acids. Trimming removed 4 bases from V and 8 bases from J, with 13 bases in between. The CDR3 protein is CASSTGRGDIQYF. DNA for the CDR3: TGTGCCAGCAGCACTGGCAGGGGGGACATTCAGTACTTC.

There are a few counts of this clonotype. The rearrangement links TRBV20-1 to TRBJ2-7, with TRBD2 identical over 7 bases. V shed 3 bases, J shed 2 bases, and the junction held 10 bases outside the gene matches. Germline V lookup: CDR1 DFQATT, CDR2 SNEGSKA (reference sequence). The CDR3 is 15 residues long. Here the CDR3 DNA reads TGCAGTGCTAGCCCACTAGCGCCGCGCCCCTACGAGCAGTACTTC. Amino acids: CSASPLAPRPYEQYF.

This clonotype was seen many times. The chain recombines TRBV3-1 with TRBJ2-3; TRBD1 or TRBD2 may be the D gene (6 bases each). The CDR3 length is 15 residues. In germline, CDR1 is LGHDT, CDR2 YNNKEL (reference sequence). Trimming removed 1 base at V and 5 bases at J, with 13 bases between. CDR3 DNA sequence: TGTGCCAGCAGCCAAGTTTCGGGGGCCGGAGATACGCAGTATTTT. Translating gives CASSQVSGAGDTQYF.

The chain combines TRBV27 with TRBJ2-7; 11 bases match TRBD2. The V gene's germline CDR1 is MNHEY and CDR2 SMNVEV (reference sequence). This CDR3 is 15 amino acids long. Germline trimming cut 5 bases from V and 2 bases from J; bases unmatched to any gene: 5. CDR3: CASSPQTSGTYEQYF. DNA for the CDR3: TGTGCCAGCAGTCCCCAGACTAGCGGGACCTACGAGCAGTACTTC.

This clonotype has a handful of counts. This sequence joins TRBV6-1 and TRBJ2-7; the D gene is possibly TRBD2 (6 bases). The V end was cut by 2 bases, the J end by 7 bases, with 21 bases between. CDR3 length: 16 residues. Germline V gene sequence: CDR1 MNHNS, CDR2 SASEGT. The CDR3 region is CASSEWVGDTGGEQYV. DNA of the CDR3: TGTGCCAGCAGTGAATGGGTGGGAGACACTGGAGGGGAGCAGTACGTC.

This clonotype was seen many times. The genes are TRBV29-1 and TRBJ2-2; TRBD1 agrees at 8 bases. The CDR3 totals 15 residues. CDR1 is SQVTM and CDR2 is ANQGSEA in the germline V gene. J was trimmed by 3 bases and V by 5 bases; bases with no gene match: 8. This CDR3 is CSVFDRGLDTGELFF. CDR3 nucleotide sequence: TGCAGCGTTTTCGACAGGGGTCTGGACACCGGGGAGCTGTTTTTT.

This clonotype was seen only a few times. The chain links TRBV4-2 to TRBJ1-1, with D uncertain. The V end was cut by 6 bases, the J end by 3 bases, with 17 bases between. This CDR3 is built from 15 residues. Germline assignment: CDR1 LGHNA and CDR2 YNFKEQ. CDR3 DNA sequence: TGTGCCAGCAGTCGTCCAGAGGAGTCGGACACTGAAGCTTTCTTT. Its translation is CASSRPEESDTEAFF.

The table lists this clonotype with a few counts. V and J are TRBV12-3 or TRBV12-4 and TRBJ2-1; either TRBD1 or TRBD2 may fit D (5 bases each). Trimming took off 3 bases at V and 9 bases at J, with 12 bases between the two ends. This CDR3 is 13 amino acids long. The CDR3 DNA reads TGTGCCAGCAGTTTTAAGAGAGGGACTGAGCAGTTCTTC. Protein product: CASSFKRGTEQFF.